The T cell receptor (beta chain) described here comes from a study of blood T cell repertoires in COVID-19. Whole-study context: The United States, Italy and Spain were the sources of the acute and convalescent COVID-19 samples. PBMCs, B-cell-depleted T cells, or T cells were the source of the cDNA or gDNA that made up the material.

Authors' data handling: Researchers report that nucleated cell counts were estimated from reference gene primer amplification. The table came from immunoSEQ multiplex PCR; TCRdb's copy has only in-frame clones and leaves some out. V and J calls and clone size are as listed in that table; D and trimming were resolved from the DNA. The top ten clones hold around 5.4% of a sample with about 200,000 clones, roughly 80% of them seen once. Germline V CDR1 and CDR2: LNHDA, SQIVND (reference sequence). The V gene lost 9 bases and the J gene lost 2 bases, with 19 bases spanning the gap. The CDR3 runs 15 residues.

The sequencing sample was made of peripheral blood. The clonotype originates from a woman aged 40 to 50 with COVID-19, enrolled during active disease. The rearrangement links TRBV19 to TRBJ1-1, with a possible D match to TRBD1 (5 bases). CDR3 coding DNA: TGTGCCAGCCGACGGGGGGGAGCCCTTAACACTGAAGCTTTCTTT. The encoded protein is CASRRGGALNTEAFF.